A selection of T cell receptor beta chains follows, all from one sample in a study of blood T cells in healthy people across ages. MiXCR, applied by TCRdb to the 5' RACE reads, yields one record per CDR3 protein. The sample yields around 1,700,000 distinct CDR3 sequences, 28% seen once. The specimen was blood. All receptors derive from a woman in her twenties or thirties in good health. Each CDR3 is given with its conserved first and last residue.

TRBJ2-7,TRBV28,CASSREGGPYEQYF
TRBJ1-4,TRBV29-1,CSVPGSLNEKLFF
TRBJ1-5,TRBV12-3/TRBV12-4,CASSLLGEGQPQHF
TRBJ2-7,TRBV7-9,CASSSPGGRNSYEQYF
TRBJ2-1,TRBV28,CASSHDTGSTYNEQFF
TRBJ2-7,TRBV6-6,CASSWQLGETYEQYF
TRBJ1-6,TRBV12-3/TRBV12-4,CASSLFGNSPPHF
TRBJ2-7,TRBV4-1,CASSQGGLGIPYEQYF
TRBJ2-4,TRBV9,CASSVGDRGRNIQYF
TRBJ1-6,TRBV20-1,CSAREWAVYNSPLHF
TRBJ2-7,TRBV12-3/TRBV12-4,CASSLSGISGEEQYF
TRBJ2-6,TRBV11-2,CASSRTGDVSGANVLTF
TRBJ1-4,TRBV29-1,CSVGIYSAADEKLFF
TRBJ2-1,TRBV11-2,CASGGASDQFF
TRBJ1-1,TRBV29-1,CSVEGQPNTEAFF
TRBJ2-5,TRBV7-6,CASSWKVQETQYF
TRBJ1-1,TRBV12-5,CASRGGRKGAFF
TRBJ1-2,TRBV20-1,CSATDRERECYTF
TRBJ2-5,TRBV11-2,CASSLSTSGGQETQYF
TRBJ2-7,TRBV5-1,CASSVELNYEQYF
TRBJ1-2,TRBV20-1,CSASAGTGGAGYGYTF
TRBJ2-5,TRBV19,CASSMGTLGGRGAISETQYF
TRBJ2-7,TRBV12-3/TRBV12-4,CASSRQRQGSYEQYF
TRBJ2-5,TRBV3-1,CASSQESLDQETQYF
TRBJ2-7,TRBV2,CASSGVRDSFSYEQYF
TRBJ1-1,TRBV28,CASSVTGTAAFF
TRBJ2-1,TRBV5-5,CASSPRLIGDEQFF
TRBJ2-3,TRBV7-3,CASSATSGGLDTQYF
NA,TRBV3-1,CASSQDPAGSTEQYF
TRBJ2-7,TRBV2,CASRQPGQRTYEQYF
TRBJ2-4,TRBV4-2,CASSQSSVVGESQYF
TRBJ2-3,TRBV10-3,CAISGGTGSNTQYF
TRBJ2-5,TRBV19,CASSSPRPLGVETQYF
TRBJ2-1,TRBV9,CASSKLAGDEGFF
TRBJ1-4,TRBV4-1,CASSHRDPGDEKLFF
TRBJ2-5,TRBV14,CASSQNNRGVVGETQYF
TRBJ2-7,TRBV5-1,CATKDGNSDSYEQYF
TRBJ2-5,TRBV19,CASKVPGQGQTQYF
TRBJ1-3,TRBV27,CASSSGTGGNTMYF
TRBJ2-1,TRBV2,CASSGPGSRLSSYNEQFF
TRBJ2-1,TRBV7-2,CASSSGPLNEQFF
TRBJ2-3,TRBV6-5,CASSYSATTDTQYF
TRBJ2-7,TRBV6-2/TRBV6-3,CASRRDPHEQYF
TRBJ2-7,TRBV6-5,CASSYGGGRADEQYF
TRBJ2-5,TRBV21-1,CASSSDRRGETQYF
TRBJ1-2,TRBV3-1,CASSQESDYGYTF
TRBJ2-7,TRBV12-3/TRBV12-4,CASSSPDYFSYEQYF
TRBJ1-4,TRBV28,CASSSVLSREVHSEKLFF
TRBJ2-1,TRBV6-6,CASTNGAGAPLNEQFF
TRBJ1-5,TRBV12-3/TRBV12-4,CASSFLNQPQHF
TRBJ2-1,TRBV9,CASSVQPTSGRGEQFF
TRBJ2-5,TRBV12-5,CASGQDRGQIKETQYF